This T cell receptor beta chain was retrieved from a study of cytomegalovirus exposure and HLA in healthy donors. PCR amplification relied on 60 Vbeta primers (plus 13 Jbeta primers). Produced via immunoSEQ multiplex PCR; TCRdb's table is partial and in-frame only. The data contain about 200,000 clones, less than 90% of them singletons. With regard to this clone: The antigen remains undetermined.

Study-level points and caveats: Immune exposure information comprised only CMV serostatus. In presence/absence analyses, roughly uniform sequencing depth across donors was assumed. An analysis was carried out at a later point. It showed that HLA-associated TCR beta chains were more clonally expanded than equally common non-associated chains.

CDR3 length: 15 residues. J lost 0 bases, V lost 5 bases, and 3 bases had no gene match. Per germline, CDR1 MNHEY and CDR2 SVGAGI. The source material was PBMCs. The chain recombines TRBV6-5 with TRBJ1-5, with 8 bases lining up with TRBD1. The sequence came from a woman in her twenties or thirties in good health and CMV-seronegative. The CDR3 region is CASSRDRYSNQPQHF. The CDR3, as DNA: TGTGCCAGCAGTAGGGACAGGTATAGCAATCAGCCCCAGCATTTT.